This is a list of T cell receptor beta chains from one sample in a study of blood T cell repertoires in COVID-19. The protocol was immunoSEQ multiplex PCR, while the TCRdb copy is restricted to in-frame clones and leaves out a portion. The data show about 53,000 clones, 60% to 80% seen once. Sequencing was done on a sample of peripheral blood. The receptors here all came from a man between 65 and 79 years old with active or convalescent COVID-19. The CDR3 runs from the conserved cysteine through the conserved F or W. A D gene is named only where the DNA matches it firmly. Expanded clones are given a class, and other clones once, few, many or no size at all.

v_call,d_call,j_call,clone_size,cdr3_nt,cdr3_aa
TRBV7-2,.,TRBJ1-2,few,TGTGCCAGCAGCTCGACAGTCTATGGCTACACCTTC,CASSSTVYGYTF
TRBV19,.,TRBJ1-5,.,TGTGCCAGTAGTATTGAGTATCAGCCCCAGCATTTT,CASSIEYQPQHF
TRBV6-2/TRBV6-3,.,TRBJ2-5,.,TGTGCCAGCAGCCTACAGGACCTACAAGAGACCCAGTACTTC,CASSLQDLQETQYF
TRBV5-1,.,TRBJ1-1,.,TGCGCCAGCAGCTTGTCGACGCAGGGGAACACTGAAGCTTTCTTT,CASSLSTQGNTEAFF
TRBV6-5,.,TRBJ2-7,.,TGTGCCAGCAGATCGGGACACCTCTACGAGCAGTACTTC,CASRSGHLYEQYF
TRBV19,TRBD2,TRBJ2-7,.,TGTGCCAGTAGTCCCATAGCGGGAGATAATTACGAGCAGTACTTC,CASSPIAGDNYEQYF
TRBV5-5,.,TRBJ2-2,once,TGTGCCAGCAGCTTTAGACTCGCCGCCGGGGAGCTGTTTTTT,CASSFRLAAGELFF
TRBV7-9,.,TRBJ1-5,.,TGTGCCAGCAGCTCCGCGGGGGATCAGCCCCAGCATTTT,CASSSAGDQPQHF
TRBV7-9,TRBD1,TRBJ1-2,.,TGTGCCAGCAGCCCCCAGGGGGTCAGAGAGCATGGCTACACCTTC,CASSPQGVREHGYTF
TRBV30,.,TRBJ1-1,.,TGTGCCTGGAGTGTGCCGGCAGGGGAAGTGTCAGCGAACACTGAAGCTTTCTTT,CAWSVPAGEVSANTEAFF
TRBV6-2/TRBV6-3,.,TRBJ2-7,.,TGTGCCAGCAGTTCCGCCCCCCCCAGGACCTACGAGCAGTACTTC,CASSSAPPRTYEQYF
TRBV4-3,.,TRBJ2-6,.,TGCGCCAGCAGCCCCCGAACAGCTGGGGCCAACGTCCTGACTTTC,CASSPRTAGANVLTF
TRBV11-2,.,TRBJ1-2,.,TGTGCCAGCAGCTTATCAGGGGATTATGGCTACACCTTC,CASSLSGDYGYTF
TRBV12-3/TRBV12-4,.,TRBJ2-5,.,TGTGCCAGCAGTTTAGCAGGGGTAGAGACCCAGTACTTC,CASSLAGVETQYF
TRBV11-2,TRBD1,TRBJ1-6,.,TGTGCCAGCAGCTTAGGTGCGTCAGGGGGAAGGAATTCACCCCTCCACTTT,CASSLGASGGRNSPLHF
TRBV11-2,.,TRBJ2-7,.,TGTGCCAGCAGCTTAGATTGGTCAGCGGGCCCTTACGAGCAGTACTTC,CASSLDWSAGPYEQYF
TRBV18,TRBD1,TRBJ2-2,.,TGTGCCAGCTCCATCGGACAGGCCTACACCGGGGAGCTGTTTTTT,CASSIGQAYTGELFF
TRBV5-4,.,TRBJ1-1,.,TGTGCCAGCAGCTTGTATAACAGGCTTGGTGACACTGAAGCTTTCTTT,CASSLYNRLGDTEAFF
TRBV4-3,TRBD1,TRBJ2-4,.,TGCGCCAGCAGCCAAGAGTCACAGGGGGTCAAAAACATTCAGTACTTC,CASSQESQGVKNIQYF
TRBV19,.,TRBJ1-1,.,TGTGCCAGTAGTACGCAGATGAACACTGAAGCTTTCTTT,CASSTQMNTEAFF
TRBV29-1,TRBD1,TRBJ2-7,.,TGCAGCGTTGAATTGGGGACAGGGGGACTCTACGAGCAGTACTTC,CSVELGTGGLYEQYF
TRBV2,.,TRBJ1-3,.,TGTGCCAGCAGTGGGGGAGGAGGAGGAAACACCATATATTTT,CASSGGGGGNTIYF
TRBV27,.,TRBJ1-2,few,TGTGCCAGCAGAGCCACCGGGGGTCGGTATGGCTACACCTTC,CASRATGGRYGYTF
TRBV11-3,.,TRBJ2-7,.,TGTGCCAGCAGCTTAGGTAGTTACGAGCAGTACTTC,CASSLGSYEQYF
TRBV30,TRBD2,TRBJ2-1,.,TGTGCCTGGAGTCCCCTCGGGTTTAGCGGGCGGGACAATGAGCAGTTCTTC,CAWSPLGFSGRDNEQFF
TRBV5-1,TRBD1,TRBJ1-1,.,TGCGCCAGCAGCTTCCTGGGACAGGGATCAACTGAAGCTTTCTTT,CASSFLGQGSTEAFF
TRBV6-2/TRBV6-3,.,TRBJ1-5,few,TGTGCCAGCAGTTACCCCGGACGGAGGGACAATCAGCCCCAGCATTTT,CASSYPGRRDNQPQHF
TRBV1,.,TRBJ2-2,.,TGCACCAGCAGCCAAAAGATGGGAGGTGGCGGGGGAGAAGCCGGGGAGCTGTTTTTT,CTSSQKMGGGGGEAGELFF
TRBV7-3,.,TRBJ2-2,once,TGTGCCAGCAGCCCCTGGGGAGGGGGGTCGGACACCGGGGAGCTGTTTTTT,CASSPWGGGSDTGELFF
TRBV7-3,.,TRBJ2-7,few,TGTGCCAGCAGCTTAAACCGTTTCGGCGAGCAGTACTTC,CASSLNRFGEQYF
TRBV14,TRBD1,TRBJ2-7,.,TGTGCCAGCAGCCATCGACAGGGCTGCTTC,CASSHRQGCF
TRBV9,TRBD2,TRBJ2-1,.,TGTGCCAGCAGCGTCGGGACTAGCGGGGGGGCTAACAATGAGCAGTTCTTC,CASSVGTSGGANNEQFF
TRBV24-1,TRBD1,TRBJ1-2,.,TGTGCCACCAGTGGGGACAGTTTGATTCGGGACGGCTACACCTTC,CATSGDSLIRDGYTF
TRBV28,TRBD1,TRBJ1-5,.,TGTGCCAGCAGTCGATCGACAGGGAGGCAGCCCCAGCATTTT,CASSRSTGRQPQHF
TRBV7-2,TRBD1,TRBJ2-2,.,TGTGCCAGCAGAACGGGGACAGGGGTTTCGGAGCTGTTTTTT,CASRTGTGVSELFF
TRBV27,TRBD1,TRBJ2-2,.,TGTGCCAGCAGGAGACTTCGACAGGGTGCGAACACCGGGGAGCTGTTTTTT,CASRRLRQGANTGELFF
TRBV19,.,TRBJ1-2,.,TGTGCCAGTAGTCGGGACACAGCTAACTATGGCTACACCTTC,CASSRDTANYGYTF
TRBV19,.,TRBJ1-2,.,TGTGCCAGTAGTATTCAAGCGGCCGCTACTGGCTACACCTTC,CASSIQAAATGYTF
TRBV24-1,TRBD2,TRBJ2-2,once,TGTGCCACCAGTGACTTTAGCGGGGGAATCACCGGGGAGCTGTTTTTT,CATSDFSGGITGELFF
TRBV28,.,TRBJ1-2,.,TGTGCCAGCAGTTTGCTGACACACTATGGCTACACCTTC,CASSLLTHYGYTF
TRBV18,TRBD1,TRBJ1-5,few,TGTGCCAGCTCATCAACAGGGGGCGAAGGAAGCAATCAGCCCCAGCATTTT,CASSSTGGEGSNQPQHF
TRBV2,TRBD1,TRBJ1-5,.,TGTGCCACTAGGTGGACAGGGAATCAGCCCCAGCATTTT,CATRWTGNQPQHF
TRBV7-9,TRBD2,TRBJ2-6,.,TGTGCCAGCAGCCGAAGCGGGACTGGGGCCAACGTCCTGACTTTC,CASSRSGTGANVLTF
TRBV2,TRBD2,TRBJ2-3,.,TGTGCCAGCAGTGTAGGCAGCGGGGGGATTTTAGATACGCAGTATTTT,CASSVGSGGILDTQYF
TRBV19,TRBD1,TRBJ1-2,.,TGTGCCAGTAGCCGACAGGGTACACCAACGAACTATGGCTACACCTTC,CASSRQGTPTNYGYTF
TRBV11-3,TRBD2,TRBJ2-2,.,TGTGCCAGCAGCTTCAGGACTAGCGCAAACACCGGGGAGCTGTTTTTT,CASSFRTSANTGELFF
TRBV19,.,TRBJ1-6,.,TGTGCCAGTAGTATTTGGGCGGGACTAAATTCACCCCTCCACTTT,CASSIWAGLNSPLHF
TRBV18,TRBD1,TRBJ1-1,.,TGTGCCAGCTCATCCAGGACAGGGACCACTGAAGCTTTCTTT,CASSSRTGTTEAFF
TRBV18,.,TRBJ1-1,.,TGTGCCAGCTCACCAGCCCCGGAGGGGAACACTGAAGCTTTCTTT,CASSPAPEGNTEAFF
TRBV20-1,TRBD1,TRBJ1-1,.,TGCAGTGCTAGTGGACAGGGAGTCTACGCTGAAGCTTTCTTT,CSASGQGVYAEAFF